This T cell receptor beta chain was found in a study of response to subunit inactivated influenza vaccine. The V end was cut by 11 bases, the J end by 0 bases, with 13 bases between. There are 14 residues in the CDR3. Germline V gives CDR1 KGHSH, CDR2 LQKENI. From the RT-PCR reads, TCRdb called clonotypes with MiXCR, one entry per CDR3 protein. Altogether 500,000 to 600,000 distinct CDR3 sequences are present, around 11% being singletons, with the ten largest covering approximately 9.9%. This sample was shared with a second study, whose subject was T cells expressing NK-cell markers. That paper adds: What made the TCR beta cDNA was 5'RACE template switching with UMIs. Beta-chain profiling covered CD3+CD56+NKG2C+, CD3+CD56+NKG2C- and CD3+CD56-NKG2C+ sorted subsets. Out of eight donors sequenced, seven tested HCMV-seropositive and the remaining one seronegative. Certain NKG2C+ T cell clones were expanded, and their HCMV specificity remained unclear.

This receptor was obtained from a man aged 50 to 59 who received an inactivated influenza vaccine. The chain carries TRBV18 and TRBJ1-4; D gene uncertain. Sample: PBMCs from blood, taken on the day of vaccination. The CDR3: CAASTVATNEKLFF. In DNA form, the CDR3 reads TGTGCCGCCTCGACCGTTGCAACTAATGAAAAACTGTTTTTT.